The sequence of this T cell receptor (beta chain) was determined in a study of cytomegalovirus exposure and HLA in healthy donors. Overall study findings and caveats: The study had only CMV serostatus as immune exposure information.

Concerning this clone itself: Its antigen is not known.

The PCR contained 60 Vbeta and 13 Jbeta primers. Data came from immunoSEQ multiplex PCR; TCRdb stores just in-frame clones and leaves some out. The sample contains some 110,000 clones, roughly three fifths of which appear only once. There are 16 residues in the CDR3. The ends lost 4 bases at V and 3 bases at J; junction bases unmatched: 6. Looked up from germline, CDR1 is SGDLS and CDR2 is YYNGEE. The chain recombines TRBV9 with TRBJ2-5; 13 bases are shared with TRBD2. This clonotype was obtained from a man between 18 and 35 years old in good health and CMV-seronegative. Sequencing was done on a sample of PBMCs. The CDR3 reads CASSPRTSGRKETQYF. The CDR3 DNA follows: TGTGCCAGCAGCCCGCGGACTAGCGGGAGAAAAGAGACCCAGTACTTC. The variable domain in full, with the rest retrieved from reference TRBV9 and TRBJ2-5, is DSGVTQTPKHLITATGQRVTLRCSPRSGDLSVYWYQQSLDQGLQFLIQYYNGEERAKGNILERFSAQQFPDLHSELNLSSLELGDSALYFCASSPRTSGRKETQYFGPGTRLLVL.